Shown below are 24 T cell receptor beta chains from a single sample sequenced in a study of Ad26.COV2.S vaccination and SARS-CoV-2 variants. Method: immunoSEQ multiplex PCR; TCRdb's copy keeps in-frame clones and lacks some. The sample yields about 390,000 clones, roughly nine tenths seen once. The treatment is: around 19 received Ad26.COV2.S at low or high dose, single or two shots; 5 received placebo; per-sample allocation not given. Repertoires come from day 63 after the first vaccine or placebo injection. The source was peripheral blood, collected in a trial of Ad26.COV2.S vaccine versus placebo. The origin of the receptors is a person aged 18-60 years who received the Ad26.COV2.S COVID-19 vaccine or a placebo.

The sample holds a few counts of this clone. The genes are TRBV7-2 and TRBJ2-3; a possible D gene is TRBD1 (5 bases). Germline CDR1 is SGHTA and CDR2 is FQGNSA. Trimming removed 0 bases at V and 0 bases at J, with 10 bases between. The CDR3 has 16 amino acids. As DNA, the CDR3 is TGTGCCAGCAGCTTAGCAAGGCCAGGGAGCACAGATACGCAGTATTTT. It codes for CASSLARPGSTDTQYF.

The chain carries TRBV3-1 (or the pseudogene TRBV3-2) and TRBJ2-5, with D unresolved. Trimming left V 1 base short and J 3 bases short, with 6 bases between. CDR1 is LGHDT and CDR2 is YNNKEL in the germline V gene (reference sequence). The CDR3 is 13 amino acids. The CDR3 protein is CASSQGREETQYF. CDR3 DNA: TGTGCCAGCAGCCAAGGCAGAGAAGAGACCCAGTACTTC.

The chain couples TRBV29-1 to TRBJ2-7; no firm D call. V was clipped by 7 bases and J by 0 bases, with 13 bases between them. Germline CDR1 reads SQVTM; CDR2 reads ANQGSEA. The CDR3 contains 13 residues. CDR3 protein: CSAGGASSYEQYF. In DNA, the CDR3 is TGCAGCGCGGGCGGAGCGAGCTCCTACGAGCAGTACTTC.

V usage is TRBV5-5 and J usage is TRBJ1-5; D remains ambiguous. Trimming pared 4 bases from V and 2 bases from J, leaving 10 bases between. The CDR3 is 14 residues long. Germline V gives CDR1 SGHKS, CDR2 YYEKEE (reference sequence). The DNA of the CDR3 is TGTGCCAGCAGCCGCTTCACCGGCAATCAGCCCCAGCATTTT. Translation gives CASSRFTGNQPQHF.

J is TRBJ2-3 and V is TRBV6-1; D is perhaps TRBD2 (5 bases). This CDR3 spans 17 amino acids. Trimming left V 4 bases short and J 0 bases short, with 17 bases between. Germline CDR1 is MNHNS and CDR2 is SASEGT. CDR3 in amino acids: CASSAPPGRPSTDTQYF. CDR3 nucleotides: TGTGCCAGCAGTGCACCACCTGGGAGACCTAGCACAGATACGCAGTATTTT.

This rearrangement joins TRBV5-6 to TRBJ1-2; perhaps TRBD1 as D (6 bases). Germline V gives CDR1 SGHDT, CDR2 YYEEEE. The CDR3 spans 13 residues. V was cut by 3 bases and J by 8 bases, with 14 bases left in between. In DNA, the CDR3 is TGTGCCAGCAGCTCGGGGGGCGGACGAGGCTACACCTTC. As protein: CASSSGGGRGYTF.

V and J are TRBV5-5 and TRBJ1-2, with TRBD1 identical over 7 bases. The germline CDR1 and CDR2 sequences are SGHKS and YYEKEE (reference sequence). The CDR3 loop spans 13 amino acids. V lost 0 bases, J lost 9 bases, and 5 bases stayed unmatched. This CDR3 reads CASSLGQGVSYTF. DNA for the CDR3: TGTGCCAGCAGCTTGGGACAGGGAGTCAGCTACACCTTC.

Here the CDR3 reads CASSLVGLAGGLQETQYF. The CDR3 bases are TGTGCCAGCAGCTTAGTAGGGCTAGCGGGGGGCCTCCAAGAGACCCAGTACTTC. J is TRBJ2-5 and V is TRBV7-9, with TRBD2 identical over 11 bases. CDR1 SEHNR and CDR2 FQNEAQ come from the germline V gene (reference sequence). Trimming took 1 base from V and 1 from J; bases not matched to a gene: 8. The CDR3 loop spans 18 amino acids. The complete variable domain, with remaining parts taken from reference TRBV7-9 and TRBJ2-5, reads DTGVSQNPRHKITKRGQNVTFRCDPISEHNRLYWYRQTLGQGPEFLTYFQNEAQLEKSRLLSDRFSAERPKGSFSTLEIQRTEQGDSAMYLCASSLVGLAGGLQETQYFGPGTRLLVL.

The table lists this clone with a count of one. The chain uses TRBV10-1 and TRBJ2-3; D is unresolved. In germline, CDR1 is WNHNN, CDR2 SYGVQD (reference sequence). V was pared by 4 bases and J by 2 bases, with 16 bases between. This CDR3 comprises 16 residues. This chain's CDR3 is CASSGPTPRPTDTQYF. The CDR3 nucleotides are TGCGCCAGCAGTGGACCCACCCCCCGGCCCACAGATACGCAGTATTTT.

The chain combines TRBV2 with TRBJ2-3; D possibly corresponds to TRBD2 (5 bases). The CDR3 consists of 15 residues. Trimming left V 5 bases short and J 2 bases short, with 14 bases between. Germline CDR1 and CDR2: SNHLY and FYNNEI. The CDR3 sequence is CASSQDSFDTDTQYF. As DNA, the CDR3 is TGTGCCAGCAGTCAGGACTCCTTTGACACAGATACGCAGTATTTT.

The V gene is TRBV11-2, the J gene TRBJ1-4; possible D gene TRBD1, 5 bases. Germline assignment: CDR1 SGHAT and CDR2 FQNNGV. V was cut by 3 bases and J by 11 bases, with 10 bases left in between. The CDR3 loop spans 12 amino acids. The CDR3 sequence: CASSLGGDKLFF. CDR3 DNA sequence: TGTGCCAGCAGCTTGGGGGGGGATAAACTGTTTTTT.

The rearrangement joins TRBV6-5 to TRBJ1-1; TRBD1 is a possible D gene (5 bases). Trimming stripped 5 bases from V and 7 bases from J, with 20 bases between. Germline V CDR1 and CDR2: MNHEY, SVGAGI. The CDR3 is 15 residues long. The CDR3 bases are TGTGCCAGCAGTCCAAGCCGGGGGGGTTCGAGTGAAGCTTTCTTT. This encodes CASSPSRGGSSEAFF.

The table lists this clone with a count of one. The gene calls are TRBV5-1 and TRBJ2-1, with 10 nucleotides matching TRBD2. The CDR3 has 16 residues. Germline lookup yields CDR1 SGHRS and CDR2 YFSETQ. Trimming at V came to 2 bases and at J to 1 base, leaving 3 bases not matched to a gene. CDR3 sequence reads: CASSFLAGVSYNEQFF. The CDR3 coding sequence is TGCGCCAGCAGCTTCCTAGCGGGGGTTTCCTACAATGAGCAGTTCTTC.

V usage is TRBV5-4 and J usage is TRBJ2-5, with TRBD2 matching 10 bases. The germline CDR1 and CDR2 sequences are SGHNT and YYREEE (reference sequence). V shed 4 bases, J shed 1 base, and the junction held 7 bases outside the gene matches. The CDR3 covers 16 residues. DNA of the CDR3: TGTGCCAGCAGCGGCCCCGGGACTAGCGTCCAAGAGACCCAGTACTTC. Protein sequence: CASSGPGTSVQETQYF.

The CDR3 loop reads CASSPGTLPDTQYF. The CDR3, as DNA: TGTGCCAGCAGCCCCGGGACTCTTCCAGATACGCAGTATTTT. This rearrangement joins TRBV7-2 to TRBJ2-3, with D maybe TRBD2 (6 bases). Between the trimmed V and J ends, which lost 5 bases and 4 bases, there was a span of 13 bases. The CDR3 extends over 14 amino acids. From germline, CDR1 is SGHTA and CDR2 FQGNSA.

This clone occurred once. This rearrangement joins TRBV7-2 to TRBJ1-6; D gene uncertain. This CDR3 is 14 amino acids long. Germline CDR1 reads SGHTA; CDR2 reads FQGNSA. The ends were cut back, 6 bases at V and 8 bases at J, with 14 bases in the middle. CDR3 in amino acids: CASSLTPRDSPLHF. CDR3 bases: TGTGCCAGCAGTTTGACCCCGAGGGATTCACCCCTCCACTTT.

The gene calls are TRBV30 and TRBJ1-5, with 7 bases identical to TRBD1. V gave up 8 bases and J gave up 1 base; unmatched junction bases: 5. CDR1 is GTSNPN and CDR2 is SVGIG in the germline V gene (reference sequence). CDR3 length: 13 amino acids. The CDR3: CASQQGSNQPQHF. The CDR3 DNA sequence: TGTGCCAGTCAACAGGGGAGCAATCAGCCCCAGCATTTT.

This chain links TRBV6-2 or TRBV6-3 with TRBJ1-6; a possible D gene is TRBD1 (6 bases). This CDR3 region has 18 residues. Between the trimmed V and J ends, which lost 6 bases and 7 bases, there was a span of 25 bases. Per the germline V gene, CDR1 is MNHEY and CDR2 is SVGEGT. The chain's CDR3 is CASSPIRDTHKKNSPLHF. The CDR3 DNA sequence: TGTGCCAGCAGCCCTATCCGGGACACCCACAAGAAAAATTCACCCCTCCACTTT.

J is TRBJ2-1 and V is TRBV29-1; either TRBD1 or TRBD2 may supply D (5 bases each). CDR1 and CDR2 (germline): SQVTM, ANQGSEA. V was shortened by 6 bases and J by 2 bases, with 14 bases between the two germline ends. The CDR3 covers 14 residues. The CDR3 coding sequence is TGCAGCGTGGGGGAGAGGGTCCCCTACAATGAGCAGTTCTTC. It translates to CSVGERVPYNEQFF.

The V and J genes are TRBV3-1 (or the pseudogene TRBV3-2) and TRBJ2-3; 10 nucleotides line up with TRBD2. The trim removed 1 base at V and 4 bases at J, leaving 8 bases unmatched. CDR3 size: 17 residues. Germline CDR1 and CDR2: LGHDT and YNNKEL (reference sequence). DNA for the CDR3: TGTGCCAGCAGCCAAGTTTATAGCGGGGGGATTGCAGATACGCAGTATTTT. This encodes CASSQVYSGGIADTQYF.

The rearrangement uses TRBV19 and TRBJ1-3; maybe TRBD1 (6 bases). From germline, CDR1 is LNHDA and CDR2 SQIVND (reference sequence). The CDR3 has 14 residues. Trimming stripped 7 bases from V and 0 bases from J, with 10 bases between. The CDR3 DNA reads as TGTGCCAGTACACGGACAGTCTCTGGAAACACCATATATTTT. Translated: CASTRTVSGNTIYF.

J is TRBJ1-2 and V is TRBV7-2, with D unclear. V lost 8 bases, J lost 8 bases, and 15 bases lay in between. Germline CDR1 SGHTA, CDR2 FQGNSA. The CDR3 length is 12 residues. In DNA form, the CDR3 reads TGTGCCAGCTCATACAGTGACTCGGGCTACACCTTC. It codes for CASSYSDSGYTF. Together with reference TRBV7-2 and TRBJ1-2, the CDR3 gives the full variable domain: GAGVSQSPSNKVTEKGKDVELRCDPISGHTALYWYRQSLGQGLEFLIYFQGNSAPDKSGLPSDRFSAERTGGSVSTLTIQRTQQEDSAVYLCASSYSDSGYTFGSGTRLTVV.

The chain employs TRBV18 and TRBJ1-1; 10 positions match TRBD1. The V gene's germline CDR1 is KGHSH and CDR2 LQKENI. The ends lost 6 bases at V and 5 bases at J; junction bases unmatched: 6. CDR3 length equals 14 residues. CDR3 bases: TGTGCCAGCTCTTCGGGACAGGGGAAGACTGAAGCTTTCTTT. It specifies CASSSGQGKTEAFF.

The chain uses TRBV6-1 and TRBJ2-7; tentatively, D is TRBD1 (6 bases). CDR3 size: 12 residues. Per germline, CDR1 MNHNS and CDR2 SASEGT. The V and J ends lost 2 bases and 5 bases respectively, with 7 bases between them. CDR3 sequence (DNA): TGTGCCAGCAGTGAAAGGGACAACGAGCAGTACTTC. Residues: CASSERDNEQYF.